Shown below are 24 T cell receptor beta chains from a single sample sequenced in a study of graft-versus-host responses after intestinal transplantation. Method: immunoSEQ multiplex PCR; TCRdb's copy keeps in-frame clones and lacks some. The sample yields 90,000 to 150,000 clones, roughly 95% seen once. These receptors are not linked to any known antigen. Sequences were derived from unstimulated CD8+ T cells sorted from spleen or lymph node cells, sampled before intestinal transplant. These receptors all stem from a human donor who received an intestinal transplant.

This chain links TRBV4-1 with TRBJ1-1, with D possibly being TRBD1 (5 bases). Germline lookup yields CDR1 MGHRA and CDR2 YSYEKL. Trimming stripped 1 base from V and 8 bases from J, with 17 bases between. The CDR3 extends over 15 amino acids. CDR3 protein: CASSQAGLTQGEAFF. For the CDR3, the DNA is TGCGCCAGCAGCCAAGCGGGACTGACGCAGGGAGAAGCTTTCTTT.

This clone was seen only once. V usage is TRBV6-5 and J usage is TRBJ1-1; 8 positions agree with TRBD1. V lost 5 bases and J lost 7; bases outside the gene matches: 6. Germline-derived CDR1 and CDR2 are MNHEY and SVGAGI. This CDR3 has 13 amino acids. The CDR3 protein is CASSRQGPDEAFF. CDR3 bases: TGTGCCAGCAGTCGACAGGGGCCGGATGAAGCTTTCTTT.

The chain joins TRBV14 to TRBJ2-1; D might be TRBD1 (6 bases). This CDR3 has 15 amino acids. Germline V CDR1 and CDR2: SGHDN, FVKESK. The V end lost 5 bases, the J end lost 4 bases, and 15 bases lay between the germline ends. This CDR3 is CASSKPGHLYNEQFF. The CDR3 nucleotides read TGTGCCAGCAGCAAACCGGGACATTTGTACAATGAGCAGTTCTTC.

This chain links TRBV7-2 with TRBJ2-1; D is unclear. With 2 bases removed from V and 7 bases from J, the gap between germline ends came to 15 bases. Germline CDR1 and CDR2: SGHTA and FQGNSA. The CDR3 is 15 residues long. CDR3 protein: CASSLFPAESNEQFF. The CDR3 nucleotides are TGTGCCAGCAGCTTATTCCCCGCCGAATCTAATGAGCAGTTCTTC.

This chain uses TRBV29-1 with TRBJ2-1; 11 bases are shared with TRBD2. Germline V lookup: CDR1 SQVTM, CDR2 ANQGSEA. The junction had 7 bases not matched to a gene; V was cut back by 8 bases and J by 7 bases. The CDR3 loop spans 13 amino acids. CDR3 nucleotides: TGCAGCACGGGACTAGCGGTTAGGAATGAGCAGTTCTTC. Translated, it gives CSTGLAVRNEQFF.

In the case of this clone: The junction shows a germline mismatch at one end, possibly a read error. The sample holds other DNA sequences that translate to the same CDR3. The chain uses TRBV4-2 and TRBJ2-7, with D uncertain. Germline CDR1 LGHNA, CDR2 YNFKEQ. The CDR3 totals 14 residues. The CDR3 protein is CASSQERASYEQYF. Written as DNA, the CDR3 is TGTGCCAGCAGCCAAGAACGGGCGTCCTACGAGCAGTACTTT.

The V call is TRBV7-3, the J call TRBJ2-5; D might be TRBD2 (5 bases). The end of the DNA aligns better with TRBJ2-7, so the J call may be wrong. Germline CDR1 reads SGHTA; CDR2 reads FQGTGA. The CDR3 is 16 amino acids. CDR3 DNA sequence: TGTGCCAGCAGCTTAGTGCGGCGGGCCCAGCACTACGAGCAGTACTTC. Protein sequence: CASSLVRRAQHYEQYF.

This chain joins TRBV9 and TRBJ2-1; D is uncertain. The CDR3 has 13 residues. With 4 bases removed from V and 4 bases from J, the gap between germline ends came to 9 bases. Germline CDR1 reads SGDLS; CDR2 reads YYNGEE. The CDR3 DNA reads as TGTGCCAGCAGCTCACGGATATACAATGAGCAGTTCTTC. As protein: CASSSRIYNEQFF.

V usage is TRBV15 and J usage is TRBJ2-1, with TRBD1 as a possible D gene (5 bases). Deletions cut 3 bases from V and 4 bases from J, with 7 bases between. The CDR3 has 13 amino acids. Looked up from germline, CDR1 is LNHNV and CDR2 is YYDKDF (reference sequence). The CDR3 region has the DNA TGTGCCACCAGCAGTCGACAGTACAATGAGCAGTTCTTC. It encodes CATSSRQYNEQFF.

The chain has TRBV5-1 and TRBJ2-1; D possibly corresponds to TRBD2 (5 bases). This CDR3 has 14 residues. Germline V lookup: CDR1 SGHRS, CDR2 YFSETQ. V lost 6 bases and J lost 7, with 17 bases in between. The CDR3 spells CASTIWTGLNEQFF. The CDR3 coding sequence is TGCGCCAGCACCATTTGGACTGGGCTGAATGAGCAGTTCTTC.

The rearrangement uses TRBV19 and TRBJ1-5, with 9 positions matching TRBD1. V shed 3 bases and J 1 base; nucleotides not matched to a gene: 7. The CDR3 contains 17 residues. Looked up from germline, CDR1 is LNHDA and CDR2 is SQIVND (reference sequence). CDR3: CASSIDHRGLSNQPQHF. CDR3 sequence (DNA): TGTGCCAGTAGTATCGACCACAGGGGGCTAAGCAATCAGCCCCAGCATTTT.

The rearrangement links TRBV25-1 to TRBJ1-1; no clear D. V was pared by 6 bases and J by 1 base, with 9 bases between. The CDR3 loop spans 13 amino acids. Germline V lookup: CDR1 MGHDK, CDR2 SYGVNS. CDR3 coding DNA: TGTGCCAGCAGCCTGGGGTGGAACACTGAAGCTTTCTTT. It yields the protein CASSLGWNTEAFF.

V gene TRBV7-9 combines with J gene TRBJ2-2; D is perhaps TRBD2 (5 bases). Trimming took off 8 bases at V and 0 bases at J, with 13 bases between the two ends. Germline assignment: CDR1 SEHNR and CDR2 FQNEAQ (reference sequence). There are 15 residues in the CDR3. The CDR3 nucleotides read TGTGCCAGCGACGGGCAGCGGCCGAACACCGGGGAGCTGTTTTTT. This sequence encodes CASDGQRPNTGELFF.

This chain uses TRBV11-2 with TRBJ1-1, with 7 bases identical to TRBD1. The CDR3 sequence is 14 residues long. Trimming at V came to 4 bases and at J to 0 bases, leaving 2 bases not matched to a gene. The germline gives CDR1 SGHAT, CDR2 FQNNGV. Written as DNA, the CDR3 is TGTGCCAGCAGCTCGGGACAGATGAACACTGAAGCTTTCTTT. As protein: CASSSGQMNTEAFF.

This chain joins TRBV6-6 and TRBJ2-7, with a tentative D call TRBD2 (6 bases). The V gene lost 0 bases and the J gene lost 5 bases, with 11 bases spanning the gap. From germline, CDR1 is MNHNY and CDR2 SVGAGI (reference sequence). The CDR3 is 14 residues long. The CDR3 region has the DNA TGTGCCAGCAGTTACTCGGTACTAGCTGACGAGCAGTACTTC. This codes for CASSYSVLADEQYF.

The CDR3 nucleotides are TGTGCCAGCAGCCAGCCCCTCGGGGAACTCGGTGGTGGCTACACCTTC. It yields the protein CASSQPLGELGGGYTF. V is TRBV5-4 and J is TRBJ1-2; D unclear. The CDR3 contains 16 residues. V lost 4 bases and J lost 7, with 23 bases in between. From germline, CDR1 is SGHNT and CDR2 YYREEE (reference sequence).

J is TRBJ2-7 and V is TRBV5-5; 8 bases agree with TRBD1. This CDR3 contains 14 residues. Germline V gene sequence: CDR1 SGHKS, CDR2 YYEKEE (reference sequence). Germline trimming cut 3 bases from V and 3 bases from J; bases unmatched to any gene: 5. Written as DNA, the CDR3 is TGTGCCAGCAGCTGGACAGGGTCCAGCTACGAGCAGTACTTC. This codes for CASSWTGSSYEQYF.

The J gene is TRBJ1-5, the V gene TRBV9, with unresolved D. Trimming removed 0 bases from V and 3 bases from J, with 10 bases in between. Germline V gene sequence: CDR1 SGDLS, CDR2 YYNGEE. This CDR3 spans 15 amino acids. The CDR3: CASSVGGSPNQPQHF. The CDR3, as DNA: TGTGCCAGCAGCGTAGGAGGATCCCCCAATCAGCCCCAGCATTTT.

Turning to this clone: The same CDR3 also results from other DNA sequences found in this sample. This chain uses TRBV28 with TRBJ2-2; no definite D call. Germline CDR1 reads MDHEN; CDR2 reads SYDVKM. This CDR3 has 13 amino acids. V shed 1 base and J shed 3 bases, with 3 bases lying between them. The CDR3 region is CASSLLDTGELFF. CDR3 coding DNA: TGTGCCAGCAGTTTATTGGACACCGGGGAGCTGTTTTTT.

The chain uses TRBV19 and TRBJ1-4, with unresolved D. Germline V gene data show CDR1 as LNHDA and CDR2 as SQIVND (reference sequence). With 7 bases removed from V and 10 bases from J, the gap between germline ends came to 13 bases. The CDR3 has 12 residues. The CDR3, as DNA: TGTGCCAGTATCTACCCTCCCACAAAACTGTTTTTT. Translation: CASIYPPTKLFF.

This chain connects TRBV25-1 to TRBJ2-1; D not resolved. The CDR3 totals 13 residues. From germline, CDR1 is MGHDK and CDR2 SYGVNS. V lost 3 bases to trimming and J lost 7 bases, with 10 bases between them. The CDR3 DNA sequence: TGTGCCAGCAGTGACAGTGGACCTAATGAGCAGTTCTTC. Its translation is CASSDSGPNEQFF.

As to this clone: Mismatch with germline at one junction end may stem from a read error. DNA for the CDR3: TGCGCCAGCAGCCAAGTTCGGGACTCCGACAATGAGCAGTTCTTC. The encoded protein is CASSQVRDSDNEQFF. The rearrangement uses TRBV4-1 and TRBJ2-1; TRBD2 might be the D (6 bases). The CDR3 contains 15 residues. Germline assignment: CDR1 MGHRA and CDR2 YSYEKL.

The CDR3, as DNA: TGTGCCAGTAGTATAGAATGGGAAGATCCCCAGCATTTT. Protein: CASSIEWEDPQHF. This chain joins TRBV19 and TRBJ1-5; D gene uncertain. This CDR3 is 13 amino acids long. Germline CDR1 is LNHDA and CDR2 is SQIVND (reference sequence). V lost 0 bases and J lost 10, with 10 bases in between. The variable domain in full, with the rest retrieved from reference TRBV19 and TRBJ1-5, is DGGITQSPKYLFRKEGQNVTLSCEQNLNHDAMYWYRQDPGQGLRLIYYSQIVNDFQKGDIAEGYSVSREKKESFPLTVTSAQKNPTAFYLCASSIEWEDPQHFGDGTRLSIL.

This clone was recorded once. The rearrangement joins TRBV14 to TRBJ2-7; a possible D gene is TRBD2 (5 bases). V dropped 3 bases and J dropped 5 bases, with 14 bases sitting between them. Germline V gene data show CDR1 as SGHDN and CDR2 as FVKESK. This CDR3 contains 14 residues. The CDR3 bases are TGTGCCAGCAGCCATCAACTAGTACGCGACGAGCAGTACTTC. This encodes CASSHQLVRDEQYF.